A single T cell receptor beta chain is shown here with its context. Generated by immunoSEQ multiplex PCR, the TCRdb table keeps only in-frame clones and is missing some. The repertoire holds about 40,000 clones, approximately 90% seen once, with over 1.1% in the top ten. CDR3 size: 16 residues. V was cut by 0 bases and J by 2 bases, with 13 bases left in between. Germline V lookup: CDR1 GTSNPN, CDR2 SVGIG (reference sequence). The sample belongs to a study of T cell changes during pregnancy in multiple sclerosis. Sequencing was performed on PBMCs (not recorded whether the cells were cultured). The origin of this receptor is a female donor with multiple sclerosis, enrolled in a pregnancy study. This chain joins TRBV30 and TRBJ2-2; unclear D gene. Here the CDR3 DNA reads TGTGCCTGGAGTGTATTATCATTTACTAACACCGGGGAGCTGTTTTTT. It specifies CAWSVLSFTNTGELFF.